This TCR beta chain was sequenced in a study of Ad26.COV2.S vaccination and SARS-CoV-2 variants. Sequencing used immunoSEQ multiplex PCR; TCRdb keeps in-frame clones, though not all of them. The sample yields under 550,000 clones, around 87% seen once. Trimming removed 0 bases at V and 1 base at J, with 5 bases between. Germline V gene lookup returns CDR1 SGDLS and CDR2 YYNGEE. This CDR3 spans 13 amino acids. Stated treatment: over 15 received Ad26.COV2.S at low or high dose, single or two shots; 5 received placebo; per-sample allocation not given. Sampling occurred on day 63 after the first vaccine or placebo injection. As to this clone: Its antigen is not identified. The sample has other DNA sequences that encode this CDR3 too.

Overall study findings and caveats: The authors reported substantial breadth in spike-specific CD8+ and CD4+ T cell responses after vaccination.

The sequencing used peripheral blood, collected in a trial of Ad26.COV2.S vaccine versus placebo. The chain carries TRBV9 and TRBJ2-7; D may be TRBD1 (5 bases). The origin of this receptor is a person aged 18-60 years who received the Ad26.COV2.S COVID-19 vaccine or a placebo. The CDR3 DNA reads as TGTGCCAGCAGCGTAGGACAGTCCTACGAGCAGTACTTC. It encodes CASSVGQSYEQYF. The full variable domain, with the rest looked up from reference TRBV9 and TRBJ2-7, is DSGVTQTPKHLITATGQRVTLRCSPRSGDLSVYWYQQSLDQGLQFLIQYYNGEERAKGNILERFSAQQFPDLHSELNLSSLELGDSALYFCASSVGQSYEQYFGPGTRLTVT.